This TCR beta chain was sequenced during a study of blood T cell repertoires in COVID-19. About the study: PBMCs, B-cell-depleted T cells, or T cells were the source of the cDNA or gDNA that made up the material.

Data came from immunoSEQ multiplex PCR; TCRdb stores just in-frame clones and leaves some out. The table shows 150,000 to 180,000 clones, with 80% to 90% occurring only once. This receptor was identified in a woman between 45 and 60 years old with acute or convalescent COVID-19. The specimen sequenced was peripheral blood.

The CDR3 loop reads CASSPGNSGANVLTF. The CDR3 nucleotides read TGTGCCAGTAGTCCAGGGAACTCTGGGGCCAACGTCCTGACTTTC. The chain is built from TRBV19 and TRBJ2-6; D might be TRBD1 (5 bases). The CDR3 totals 15 residues. V was pared by 5 bases and J by 0 bases, with 8 bases between. Germline V lookup: CDR1 LNHDA, CDR2 SQIVND (reference sequence).